This T cell receptor (beta chain) emerged from a study of control samples from healthy donors and cancer patients. V lost 4 bases, J lost 2 bases, and 5 bases stayed unmatched. The CDR3 length is 14 residues. The V gene's germline CDR1 is WSHSY and CDR2 SAAADI. This table comes from immunoSEQ multiplex PCR, and its TCRdb copy is limited to in-frame clones, with some not included. There are 90,000 to 100,000 clones in the sample; over 75% occur only once, and roughly 3.4% lies in the top ten. The clonotype comes from a woman between 18 and 30 years old in good health. The sample consisted of blood. The genes are TRBV10-2 and TRBJ2-7; 7 bases align to TRBD1. Here the CDR3 DNA reads TGCGCCAGCAGTGGGGGTACAGGGGCCTACGAGCAGTACTTC. Its protein is CASSGGTGAYEQYF.